The 29 T cell receptor beta chains reported below all come from one sample, sequenced in a study of response to subunit inactivated influenza vaccine. TCRdb reanalysed the RT-PCR reads using MiXCR and keeps one entry per CDR3 protein. There are over 300,000 distinct CDR3 sequences in the sample; 21% occur only once, and roughly 10% lies in the top ten. Sequencing used PBMCs from blood, obtained around 22 months after vaccination. These receptors all stem from a man between 45 and 75 years old who received an inactivated influenza vaccine.

The chain recombines TRBV5-5 with TRBJ2-5; D call uncertain. CDR3 length: 13 residues. Germline CDR1 is SGHKS and CDR2 is YYEKEE (reference sequence). Trimming cost V 0 bases and J 0 bases, with 3 bases left between them. The CDR3 protein is CASSLENQETQYF. The CDR3 DNA is TGTGCCAGCAGCTTGGAGAACCAAGAGACCCAGTACTTC.

The V call is TRBV20-1, the J call TRBJ2-7, with D tentatively TRBD1 or TRBD2 (5 bases each). The CDR3 runs to 13 residues. Germline values: CDR1 DFQATT, CDR2 SNEGSKA (reference sequence). V lost 3 bases and J 0 bases, leaving 9 bases between the germline ends. The CDR3 sequence: CSARAGASYEQYF. The CDR3 nucleotides read TGCAGTGCTAGGGCCGGGGCCTCCTACGAGCAGTACTTC.

This rearrangement joins TRBV7-2 to TRBJ1-2; 7 nucleotides align to TRBD1. The V gene end was trimmed by 5 bases and the J gene end by 4 bases; junction bases not matched to a gene: 10. The CDR3 spans 15 residues. From germline, CDR1 is SGHTA and CDR2 FQGNSA. The CDR3 DNA reads TGTGCCAGCAGCCAAAGACCTAACAGGGGCTATGGCTACACCTTC. Residues: CASSQRPNRGYGYTF.

CDR3 DNA: TGTGCCAGCAGTTTAGTTGGGGGATCGGCTTTCTTT. It encodes CASSLVGGSAFF. The V call is TRBV12-3 or TRBV12-4, the J call TRBJ1-1; D might be TRBD1 (5 bases). V was clipped by 1 base and J by 11 bases, with 11 bases between them. The CDR3 is 12 residues long.

This clonotype has more than one count but fewer than ten. The CDR3 protein is CATGQGIVTEAFF. CDR3 bases: TGTGCCACCGGACAGGGTATAGTCACTGAAGCTTTCTTT. This sequence joins TRBV10-3 and TRBJ1-1; 8 positions match TRBD1. Trimming took 10 bases from V and 4 from J; bases not matched to a gene: 8. The length of the CDR3 is 13 residues. Germline lookup yields CDR1 ENHRY and CDR2 SYGVKD.

The chain joins TRBV25-1 to TRBJ1-6, with D uncertain. V lost 3 bases and J 2 bases, leaving 11 bases between the germline ends. CDR1 is MGHDK, CDR2 SYGVNS, per germline. There are 16 residues in the CDR3. CDR3 DNA sequence: TGTGCCAGCAGTGACCTAACTGGGCCCTATAATTCACCCCTCCACTTT. Amino acids: CASSDLTGPYNSPLHF.

This chain uses TRBV20-1 with TRBJ2-7; D gene uncertain. Germline values: CDR1 DFQATT, CDR2 SNEGSKA (reference sequence). Trimming removed 5 bases at V and 3 bases at J, with 14 bases between. The CDR3 has 13 amino acids. The chain's CDR3 is CSASGPQFYEQYF. In DNA form, the CDR3 reads TGCAGTGCTTCCGGACCTCAATTCTACGAGCAGTACTTC.

This chain uses TRBV7-9 with TRBJ2-3; 12 bases agree with TRBD2. V lost 2 bases to trimming and J lost 5 bases; unmatched junction nucleotides: 5. This CDR3 contains 16 residues. From germline, CDR1 is SEHNR and CDR2 FQNEAQ (reference sequence). DNA for the CDR3: TGTGCCAGCAGCTTATCTAGCGGGAGGGCCGGAGATACGCAGTATTTT. Residues: CASSLSSGRAGDTQYF.

The chain joins TRBV15 to TRBJ2-3; TRBD2 matches at 10 bases. The V gene's germline CDR1 is LNHNV and CDR2 YYDKDF (reference sequence). V lost 4 bases and J lost 1; bases outside the gene matches: 8. This CDR3 spans 17 amino acids. CDR3 amino acids: CATSNLRTSGGTDTQYF. CDR3 in DNA: TGTGCCACCAGCAACCTTAGGACTAGCGGTGGCACAGATACGCAGTATTTT.

This clonotype was seen only a few times. V usage is TRBV20-1 and J usage is TRBJ2-5; a possible D gene is TRBD1 (6 bases). Trimming left V 4 bases short and J 0 bases short, with 15 bases between. Germline V gives CDR1 DFQATT, CDR2 SNEGSKA (reference sequence). The CDR3 has 15 residues. CDR3 sequence reads: CSAIRDTQYQETQYF. The CDR3 region has the DNA TGCAGTGCTATCCGGGACACTCAGTACCAAGAGACCCAGTACTTC.

The rearrangement joins TRBV20-1 to TRBJ1-5, with 8 bases lining up with TRBD1. This CDR3 has 14 residues. V lost 6 bases, J lost 2 bases, and 6 bases stayed unmatched. In germline, CDR1 is DFQATT, CDR2 SNEGSKA (reference sequence). The CDR3 bases are TGCAGTGCACCCAGGGGGCCGGGCAATCAGCCCCAGCATTTT. Protein: CSAPRGPGNQPQHF.

The chain carries TRBV18 and TRBJ1-1; possible D gene TRBD1, 5 bases. V shed 3 bases and J shed 0 bases, with 11 bases lying between them. The length of the CDR3 is 15 residues. Germline CDR1 reads KGHSH; CDR2 reads LQKENI. The CDR3 loop reads CASSPRQQMNTEAFF. In DNA form, the CDR3 reads TGTGCCAGCTCACCCCGACAGCAAATGAACACTGAAGCTTTCTTT.

Notes on this clonotype: One junction end does not reproduce the germline sequence, and a read error may be involved. V and J are TRBV11-1 and TRBJ2-7, with 7 bases identical to TRBD1. The CDR3 extends over 9 amino acids. Germline assignment: CDR1 SGHAT and CDR2 FQDESV (reference sequence). The CDR3, as DNA: TGTGCCAGCACCGGGACAGATGTCTTC. Translated, it gives CASTGTDVF.

V is TRBV3-1 and J is TRBJ1-1; TRBD1 aligns across 7 bases. This CDR3 spans 13 amino acids. Germline V gives CDR1 LGHDT, CDR2 YNNKEL (reference sequence). Losses at the gene ends were 6 bases for V and 0 bases for J; bases not matched to a gene: 1. The CDR3 nucleotides read TGTGCCAGCAGGGGACAGCTGAACACTGAAGCTTTCTTT. Amino acid sequence: CASRGQLNTEAFF.

At least ten counts were recorded for this clonotype. The rearrangement links TRBV29-1 to TRBJ1-2; D gene unclear. V lost 4 bases and J lost 4, with 22 bases in between. Germline CDR1 and CDR2: SQVTM and ANQGSEA. This CDR3 has 16 amino acids. CDR3 loop: CSVASGVETGFYGYTF. The CDR3 bases are TGCAGCGTTGCCAGCGGGGTAGAGACTGGATTCTATGGCTACACCTTC.

This chain links TRBV5-6 with TRBJ2-1; 12 bases match TRBD2. Germline lookup yields CDR1 SGHDT and CDR2 YYEEEE. The CDR3 spans 16 residues. Unmatched junction bases numbered 4, after V lost 4 bases and J lost 2 bases. The CDR3 region is CASSRGLAGTYNEQFF. CDR3 coding DNA: TGTGCCAGCAGCCGCGGACTAGCGGGGACCTACAATGAGCAGTTCTTC.

The rearrangement links TRBV29-1 to TRBJ1-1, with 7 bases that match TRBD1. The germline gives CDR1 SQVTM, CDR2 ANQGSEA. V lost 6 bases, J lost 0 bases, and 4 bases stayed unmatched. The CDR3 covers 13 residues. The CDR3 DNA is TGCAGCGTATGGGGACAGTTGAACACTGAAGCTTTCTTT. Its protein is CSVWGQLNTEAFF.

J is TRBJ1-2 and V is TRBV4-2; D is perhaps TRBD1 (5 bases). V was trimmed by 5 bases and J by 4 bases, leaving 14 bases between them. The length of the CDR3 is 14 residues. Germline CDR1 is LGHNA and CDR2 is YNFKEQ. Written as DNA, the CDR3 is TGTGCCAGCAGCGCGGAGGGGCCTGTCTATGGCTACACCTTC. It specifies CASSAEGPVYGYTF.

This clonotype has more than one count but fewer than ten. The chain combines TRBV12-3 or TRBV12-4 with TRBJ2-2; possible D gene TRBD1, 6 bases. This CDR3 is 13 amino acids long. With 5 bases removed from V and 3 bases from J, the gap between germline ends came to 7 bases. The CDR3 DNA reads TGTGCCAGCAGTACAGGGCACACCGGGGAGCTGTTTTTT. Protein product: CASSTGHTGELFF.

The chain couples TRBV6-1 to TRBJ2-7, with 10 bases fitting TRBD2. Unmatched junction bases numbered 14, after V lost 6 bases and J lost 6 bases. The CDR3 covers 16 residues. Germline lookup yields CDR1 MNHNS and CDR2 SASEGT. Here the CDR3 reads CASSSALAGGGGEQYF. The CDR3, as DNA: TGTGCCAGCAGCTCCGCTTTAGCGGGGGGAGGGGGCGAGCAGTACTTC.

On this clonotype itself: The junction departs from the called germline gene at one end, perhaps through a read error. The chain links TRBV7-2 to TRBJ2-3, with 9 bases aligning to TRBD2. This CDR3 has 15 residues. Germline loops: CDR1 SGHTA, CDR2 FQGNSA. CDR3 nucleotide sequence: TGTGCCAGCAGCGTCATAGCGGGAGCCGTAGATACGCGGTATTTT. Encoded protein: CASSVIAGAVDTRYF.

This clonotype has at least ten counts. The J gene is TRBJ1-2, the V gene TRBV10-3; 7 positions match TRBD1. Germline CDR1 ENHRY, CDR2 SYGVKD. V lost 6 bases and J lost 7; bases outside the gene matches: 11. This CDR3 region has 14 residues. For the CDR3, the DNA is TGTGCCATCAGCCCTAAGGGACAGTCAAGTGGCTACACCTTC. Translated, it gives CAISPKGQSSGYTF.

Many counts were recorded for this clonotype. The CDR3: CATSRDVGLAGDTQYF. The CDR3 region has the DNA TGTGCCACCAGCAGAGATGTAGGACTAGCGGGAGATACGCAGTATTTT. The chain carries TRBV15 and TRBJ2-3, with 11 bases aligning to TRBD2. Germline CDR1 reads LNHNV; CDR2 reads YYDKDF (reference sequence). J gave up 5 bases and V 0 bases, and 4 bases lay outside the gene matches. CDR3 length equals 16 residues.

The J gene is TRBJ1-1, the V gene TRBV10-1; a possible D gene is TRBD1 (5 bases). V lost 4 bases and J 1 base, leaving 13 bases between the germline ends. This CDR3 has 15 amino acids. Germline-derived CDR1 and CDR2 are WNHNN and SYGVQD (reference sequence). In nucleotides, the CDR3 is TGCGCCAGCAGTGGTCGGGGGAATCCGAACACTGAAGCTTTCTTT. This translates into CASSGRGNPNTEAFF.

The V gene is TRBV4-3, the J gene TRBJ2-1, with 10 bases fitting TRBD1. The ends lost 0 bases at V and 8 bases at J; junction bases unmatched: 7. The CDR3 spans 16 residues. Germline loops: CDR1 LGHNA, CDR2 YSLEER. The CDR3 DNA reads TGCGCCAGCAGCCAAGATGACAGGGGGCTTGGGGATGAGCAGTTCTTC. Protein: CASSQDDRGLGDEQFF.

This clonotype showed up just a few times. The rearrangement joins TRBV7-2 to TRBJ2-5; D is undetermined. Deletions cut 6 bases from V and 0 bases from J, with 17 bases between. The CDR3 is 16 residues long. Germline values: CDR1 SGHTA, CDR2 FQGNSA. CDR3 amino acids: CASRSVSLSYQETQYF. The CDR3 nucleotides are TGTGCCAGCAGGTCCGTCTCCCTAAGCTACCAAGAGACCCAGTACTTC.

The rearrangement uses TRBV12-3 or TRBV12-4 and TRBJ2-7; the D gene is possibly TRBD1 (6 bases). The germline V and J ends were trimmed by 6 bases and 9 bases, with 18 bases remaining between them. This CDR3 has 13 amino acids. For the CDR3, the DNA is TGTGCCAGCAGCTCGCTCTTCGAAGGGGGGCAGTACTTC. It encodes CASSSLFEGGQYF.

A few counts support this clonotype. This chain joins TRBV7-8 and TRBJ1-4; D is uncertain. With 2 bases removed from V and 8 bases from J, the gap between germline ends came to 12 bases. Germline assignment: CDR1 SGHVS and CDR2 FQNEAQ. This CDR3 has 14 residues. The CDR3 DNA is TGTGCCAGCAGCTTACTCTCCACGGCCGAAAAACTGTTTTTT. Its translation is CASSLLSTAEKLFF.

Written as DNA, the CDR3 is TGTGCCATCAGTGAGTCACCGACAGGGAACACTGAAGCTTTCTTT. Translating gives CAISESPTGNTEAFF. V is TRBV10-3 and J is TRBJ1-1; perhaps TRBD1 as D (6 bases). The CDR3 is made up of 15 amino acids. Trimming took 0 bases from V and 1 from J, leaving 9 bases between them. Germline CDR1 reads ENHRY; CDR2 reads SYGVKD.